The 7 T cell receptor beta chains reported below all come from one sample, sequenced in a study of T cells expressing NK-cell markers. Using the 5' RACE reads, TCRdb records one entry per CDR3 protein without DNA. The data include roughly 110,000 distinct CDR3 sequences; the top ten clones carry 18%. The sequenced material came from blood T cells: a sorted CD56 or NKG2C T cell subset, CD4+ or CD8+ T cells, or bulk PBMC T cells (not recorded which). These receptors all stem from a woman between 18 and 75 years old in good health.

The chain joins TRBV7-9 to TRBJ2-7; TCRdb designates TRBD1, a call that cannot be tested without DNA. Per germline, CDR1 SEHNR and CDR2 FQNEAQ (reference sequence). The CDR3 is 13 amino acids. CDR3 region: CASSTGQTYEQYF.

The chain's CDR3 is CASSLVQANQPQHF. The chain carries TRBV12-3 or TRBV12-4 and TRBJ1-5. The CDR3 consists of 14 residues.

This chain joins TRBV4-2 and TRBJ2-1; TCRdb calls TRBD2, which cannot be checked without DNA. The CDR3 spans 15 residues. CDR1 and CDR2 (germline): LGHNA, YNFKEQ. Here the CDR3 reads CASSQDKGLGNEQFF.

The V call is TRBV3-1, the J call TRBJ2-2; TCRdb's D gene call, TRBD1, goes unchecked for lack of DNA. CDR1 and CDR2 (germline): LGHDT, YNNKEL (reference sequence). CDR3 length equals 13 residues. The CDR3 sequence: CASSQGQSGELFF.

The V and J genes are TRBV25-1 and TRBJ1-4. This CDR3 spans 11 amino acids. From germline, CDR1 is MGHDK and CDR2 SYGVNS. The CDR3 is CASSNNEKLFF.

This rearrangement joins TRBV20-1 to TRBJ2-7; the TRBD2 assignment by TCRdb is unverifiable without DNA. The CDR3 length is 13 residues. CDR1 and CDR2 from the germline V gene are DFQATT and SNEGSKA (reference sequence). The chain's CDR3 is CSASGTNSYEQYF.

The chain couples TRBV12-3 or TRBV12-4 to TRBJ2-7; TCRdb gives TRBD2 as the D gene, but with no DNA this cannot be confirmed. The length of the CDR3 is 16 residues. CDR3 protein: CASSSPGTSGTDEQYF.